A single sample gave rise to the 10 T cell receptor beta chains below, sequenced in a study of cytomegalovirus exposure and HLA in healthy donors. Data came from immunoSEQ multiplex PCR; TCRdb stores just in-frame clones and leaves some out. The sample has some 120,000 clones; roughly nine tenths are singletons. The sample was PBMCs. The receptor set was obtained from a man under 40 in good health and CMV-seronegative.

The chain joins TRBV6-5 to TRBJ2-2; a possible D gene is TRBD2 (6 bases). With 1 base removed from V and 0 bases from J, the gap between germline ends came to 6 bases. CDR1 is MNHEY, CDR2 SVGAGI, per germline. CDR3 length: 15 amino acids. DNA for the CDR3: TGTGCCAGCAGTTACTGGGGGGCGAACACCGGGGAGCTGTTTTTT. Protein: CASSYWGANTGELFF.

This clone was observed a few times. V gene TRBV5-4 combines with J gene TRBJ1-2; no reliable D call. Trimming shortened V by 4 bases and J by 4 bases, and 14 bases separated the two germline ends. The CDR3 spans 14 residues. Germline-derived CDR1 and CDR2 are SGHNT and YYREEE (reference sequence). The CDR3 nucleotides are TGTGCCAGCAGCGCCGGACCTAGCGGCTATGGCTACACCTTC. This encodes CASSAGPSGYGYTF.

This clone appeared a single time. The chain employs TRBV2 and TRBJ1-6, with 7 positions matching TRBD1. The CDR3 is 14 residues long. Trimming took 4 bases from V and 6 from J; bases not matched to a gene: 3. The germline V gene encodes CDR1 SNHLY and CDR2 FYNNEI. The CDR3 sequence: CASSVQGPNSPLHF. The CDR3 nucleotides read TGTGCCAGCAGTGTACAGGGGCCTAATTCACCCCTCCACTTT.

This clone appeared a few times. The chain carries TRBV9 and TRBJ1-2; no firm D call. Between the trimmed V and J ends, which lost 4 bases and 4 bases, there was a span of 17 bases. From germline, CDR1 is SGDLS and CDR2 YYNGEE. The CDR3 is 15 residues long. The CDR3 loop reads CASSPSPMNSYGYTF. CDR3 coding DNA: TGTGCCAGCAGCCCCTCACCGATGAACAGCTATGGCTACACCTTC.

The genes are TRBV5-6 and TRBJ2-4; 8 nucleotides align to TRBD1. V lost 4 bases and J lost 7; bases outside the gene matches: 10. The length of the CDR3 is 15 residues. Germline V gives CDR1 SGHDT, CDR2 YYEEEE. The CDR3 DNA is TGTGCCAGCAGCCCCCGCGGACAGGGAATCAACATTCAGTACTTC. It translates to CASSPRGQGINIQYF.

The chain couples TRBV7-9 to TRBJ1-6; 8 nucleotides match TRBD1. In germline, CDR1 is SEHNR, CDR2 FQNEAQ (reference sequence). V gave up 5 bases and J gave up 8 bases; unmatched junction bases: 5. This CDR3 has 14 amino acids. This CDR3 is CASSEQGGYSPLHF. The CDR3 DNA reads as TGTGCCAGCAGCGAACAGGGGGGGTATTCACCCCTCCACTTT.

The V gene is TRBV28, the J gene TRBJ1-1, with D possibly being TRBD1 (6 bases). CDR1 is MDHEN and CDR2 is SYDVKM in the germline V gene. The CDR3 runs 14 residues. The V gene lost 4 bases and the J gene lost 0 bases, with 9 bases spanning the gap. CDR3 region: CASSSGTLNTEAFF. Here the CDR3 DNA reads TGTGCCAGCAGTTCCGGGACACTGAACACTGAAGCTTTCTTT.

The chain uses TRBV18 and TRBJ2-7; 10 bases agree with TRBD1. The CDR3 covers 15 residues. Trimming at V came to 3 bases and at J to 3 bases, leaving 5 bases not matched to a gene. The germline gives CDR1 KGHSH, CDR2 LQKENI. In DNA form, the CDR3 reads TGTGCCAGCTCACCCCCGGGACAGGGGCACTACGAGCAGTACTTC. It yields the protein CASSPPGQGHYEQYF.

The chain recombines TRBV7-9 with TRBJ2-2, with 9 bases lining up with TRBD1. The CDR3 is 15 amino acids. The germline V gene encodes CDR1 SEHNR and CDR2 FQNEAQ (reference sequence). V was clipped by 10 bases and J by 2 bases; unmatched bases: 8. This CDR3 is CATPWDRANTGELFF. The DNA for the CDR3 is TGTGCCACCCCTTGGGACAGGGCCAACACCGGGGAGCTGTTTTTT.

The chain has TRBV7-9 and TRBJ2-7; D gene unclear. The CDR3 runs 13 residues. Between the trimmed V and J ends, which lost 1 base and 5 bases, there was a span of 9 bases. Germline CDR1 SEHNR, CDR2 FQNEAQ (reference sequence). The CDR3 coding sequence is TGTGCCAGCAGCTTAGGCGAGGCCGACGAGCAGTACTTC. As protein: CASSLGEADEQYF.